The 11 T cell receptor beta chains given below trace back to one sample, sequenced in a study of cytomegalovirus exposure and HLA in healthy donors. The study ran its PCR with 60 Vbeta and 13 Jbeta primers. Clones were sequenced by immunoSEQ multiplex PCR, and TCRdb holds only the in-frame ones, with some missing. Of approximately 170,000 clones listed, 81% are singletons. The sequenced sample was PBMCs. Receptors were obtained from a man aged 45-60 years in good health and CMV-seropositive.

The chain links TRBV4-2 to TRBJ2-3; TRBD1 matches at 8 bases. CDR1 LGHNA and CDR2 YNFKEQ come from the germline V gene. There are 14 residues in the CDR3. V shed 4 bases and J 5 bases; nucleotides not matched to a gene: 5. The DNA for the CDR3 is TGTGCCAGCAGCCGACTGACAGGGGAAGATACGCAGTATTTT. It encodes CASSRLTGEDTQYF.

CDR3 in amino acids: CASSFQGQGEKLFF. The CDR3 DNA sequence: TGTGCCAGCAGTTTCCAGGGGCAAGGGGAAAAACTGTTTTTT. The J gene is TRBJ1-4, the V gene TRBV27; a weak D match, TRBD1 (6 bases). Germline V gene data show CDR1 as MNHEY and CDR2 as SMNVEV (reference sequence). The V end was cut by 3 bases, the J end by 8 bases, with 13 bases between. The CDR3 is made up of 14 amino acids.

This clone was counted a few times. This chain links TRBV5-1 with TRBJ1-4; TRBD1 agrees at 9 bases. This CDR3 contains 16 residues. In germline, CDR1 is SGHRS, CDR2 YFSETQ. Trimming removed 1 base from V and 6 bases from J; junction bases left unmatched: 7. The CDR3 sequence is CASSLSWTGEDEKLFF. In nucleotides, the CDR3 is TGCGCCAGCAGCTTGTCCTGGACAGGGGAGGATGAAAAACTGTTTTTT.

The rearrangement uses TRBV7-9 and TRBJ2-5; 8 bases are shared with TRBD1. Germline loops: CDR1 SEHNR, CDR2 FQNEAQ (reference sequence). This CDR3 has 15 amino acids. Unmatched junction bases numbered 6, after V lost 4 bases and J lost 2 bases. The CDR3 protein is CASSSRGQIQETQYF. CDR3 nucleotide sequence: TGTGCCAGCAGCTCCAGGGGGCAAATACAAGAGACCCAGTACTTC.

In its sample, this clone was seen once. V gene TRBV7-2 combines with J gene TRBJ1-2; D possibly corresponds to TRBD1 (6 bases). The CDR3 sequence is 16 residues long. Germline V CDR1 and CDR2: SGHTA, FQGNSA. Trimming removed 2 bases from V and 4 bases from J, with 17 bases in between. CDR3 sequence reads: CASSLYSPGAGYGYTF. The CDR3 DNA reads as TGTGCCAGCAGCTTATATTCGCCAGGGGCCGGCTATGGCTACACCTTC.

This chain links TRBV27 with TRBJ1-2; a weak D match, TRBD1 (5 bases). The germline V gene encodes CDR1 MNHEY and CDR2 SMNVEV (reference sequence). The V end lost 3 bases, the J end lost 4 bases, and 12 bases lay between the germline ends. This CDR3 spans 14 amino acids. CDR3 nucleotides: TGTGCCAGCAGTTTTTCAGGGCGCGCCTATGGCTACACCTTC. This codes for CASSFSGRAYGYTF.

In its sample, this clone was seen once. The J gene is TRBJ2-5, the V gene TRBV4-1; TRBD2 matches 9 bases. With 1 base clipped from V and 5 bases from J, the junction kept 11 bases outside the gene matches. Germline values: CDR1 MGHRA, CDR2 YSYEKL. The CDR3 covers 17 residues. CDR3 DNA: TGCGCCAGCAGCCAAGGAGTCGGCGGGGGGGCCGGGGAGACCCAGTACTTC. Translation gives CASSQGVGGGAGETQYF.

The J gene is TRBJ1-1, the V gene TRBV19, with D possibly TRBD1 on 6 matching bases. V lost 3 bases to trimming and J lost 1 base, with 21 bases between them. This CDR3 comprises 18 residues. Per germline, CDR1 LNHDA and CDR2 SQIVND (reference sequence). This CDR3 reads CASSIGAGVGYWNTEAFF. CDR3 coding DNA: TGTGCCAGTAGTATTGGGGCAGGGGTAGGGTATTGGAACACTGAAGCTTTCTTT.

The rearrangement uses TRBV7-2 and TRBJ1-1, with D perhaps TRBD1 (6 bases). Trimming shortened V by 0 bases and J by 0 bases, and 8 bases separated the two germline ends. Germline loops: CDR1 SGHTA, CDR2 FQGNSA. The CDR3 extends over 15 amino acids. This chain's CDR3 is CASSLAGQMNTEAFF. The CDR3 bases are TGTGCCAGCAGCTTAGCTGGACAGATGAACACTGAAGCTTTCTTT.

This chain's CDR3 is CASSLGVGDNQPQHF. CDR3 DNA sequence: TGTGCCAGCAGCCTTGGAGTAGGGGACAATCAGCCCCAGCATTTT. This chain links TRBV5-6 with TRBJ1-5; maybe TRBD1 (5 bases). The CDR3 runs 15 residues. Looked up from germline, CDR1 is SGHDT and CDR2 is YYEEEE. V shed 4 bases and J shed 3 bases, with 14 bases lying between them.

As DNA, the CDR3 is TGCGCCAGCAGCTTGGTCCCTAGCGGGGAATACGAGCAGTACTTC. This gives the protein CASSLVPSGEYEQYF. The genes are TRBV5-1 and TRBJ2-7; 9 bases fit TRBD2. Germline values: CDR1 SGHRS, CDR2 YFSETQ. J was trimmed by 4 bases and V by 0 bases; bases with no gene match: 5. CDR3 length equals 15 residues. Together with reference TRBV5-1 and TRBJ2-7, the CDR3 gives the full variable domain: KAGVTQTPRYLIKTRGQQVTLSCSPISGHRSVSWYQQTPGQGLQFLFEYFSETQRNKGNFPGRFSGRQFSNSRSEMNVSTLELGDSALYLCASSLVPSGEYEQYFGPGTRLTVT.